This record looks at one T cell receptor beta chain sequence and its context. The target antigen is unknown. This record belongs to a study of cytotoxic CD8 clonotypes in ibrutinib-treated CLL. About the research overall: Within the patient group, ten to twelve were relapsed/refractory and roughly 15 treatment-naive, and about 17 were IGHV unmutated. Study-level findings and limits: Patients with sustained remission and those progressing were sampled at differing times. Clonality measured at baseline exceeded age-matched healthy donors, tracking circulating CD8+ T-cell counts.

The V gene end was trimmed by 5 bases and the J gene end by 2 bases; junction bases not matched to a gene: 5. CDR3 length: 15 amino acids. The germline gives CDR1 SGHTA, CDR2 FQGNSA. The method was immunoSEQ multiplex PCR; TCRdb's version includes in-frame clones alone and lacks a portion of them. The sample records 140,000 to 150,000 clones, about 80% being singletons. The clonotype was recovered from a human donor with chronic lymphocytic leukemia. The V call is TRBV7-2, the J call TRBJ2-2; TRBD2 matches 7 bases. The sequencing used PBMCs, collected after 24 months of ibrutinib treatment. As DNA, the CDR3 is TGTGCCAGCAGCCAACTAGCGCTCAACACCGGGGAGCTGTTTTTT. It translates to CASSQLALNTGELFF.